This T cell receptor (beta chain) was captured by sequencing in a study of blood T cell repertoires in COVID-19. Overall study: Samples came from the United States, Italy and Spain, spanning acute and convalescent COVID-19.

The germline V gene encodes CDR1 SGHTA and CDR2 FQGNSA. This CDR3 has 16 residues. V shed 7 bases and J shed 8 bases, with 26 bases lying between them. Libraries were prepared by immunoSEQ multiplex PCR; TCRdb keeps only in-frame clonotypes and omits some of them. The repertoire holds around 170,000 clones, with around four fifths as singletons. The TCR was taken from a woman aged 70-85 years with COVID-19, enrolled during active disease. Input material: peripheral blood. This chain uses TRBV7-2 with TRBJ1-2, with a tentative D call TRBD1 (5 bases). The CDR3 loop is CASTLLTAQVMGGYTF. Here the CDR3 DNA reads TGTGCCAGCACCCTTTTAACGGCACAGGTCATGGGGGGCTACACCTTC. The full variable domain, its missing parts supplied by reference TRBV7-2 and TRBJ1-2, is GAGVSQSPSNKVTEKGKDVELRCDPISGHTALYWYRQSLGQGLEFLIYFQGNSAPDKSGLPSDRFSAERTGGSVSTLTIQRTQQEDSAVYLCASTLLTAQVMGGYTFGSGTRLTVV.